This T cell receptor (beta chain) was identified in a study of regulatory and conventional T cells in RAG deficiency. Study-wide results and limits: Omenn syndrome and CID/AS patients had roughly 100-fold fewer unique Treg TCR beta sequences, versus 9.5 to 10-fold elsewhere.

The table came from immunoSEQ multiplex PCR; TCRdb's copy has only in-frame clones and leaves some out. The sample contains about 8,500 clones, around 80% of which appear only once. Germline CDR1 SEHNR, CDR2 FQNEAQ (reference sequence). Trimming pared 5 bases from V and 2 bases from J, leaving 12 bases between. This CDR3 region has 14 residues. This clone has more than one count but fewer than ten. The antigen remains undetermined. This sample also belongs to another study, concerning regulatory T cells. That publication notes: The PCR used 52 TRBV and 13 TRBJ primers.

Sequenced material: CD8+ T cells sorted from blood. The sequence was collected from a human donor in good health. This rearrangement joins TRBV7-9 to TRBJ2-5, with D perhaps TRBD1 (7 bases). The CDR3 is CASSGGTDQETQYF. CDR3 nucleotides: TGTGCCAGCAGCGGGGGGACAGATCAAGAGACCCAGTACTTC.